This TCR beta chain was sequenced for a study of cytomegalovirus exposure and HLA in healthy donors. Points from the study as a whole: Earlier analysis found most TCR beta V segments productive about 87% or about 30% of the time. Immune exposure information available was restricted to CMV serostatus.

CDR3 length: 12 amino acids. V was shortened by 2 bases and J by 5 bases, with 5 bases between the two germline ends. Germline CDR1 reads SGHRS; CDR2 reads YFSETQ. 60 Vbeta and 13 Jbeta primers were used in PCR. In the original workflow: Unique TCR beta chains totaled roughly 81 million in a later count, with around 11 million of them shared. The method was immunoSEQ multiplex PCR; TCRdb's version includes in-frame clones alone and lacks a portion of them. Clone size and V and J calls were adopted from that table, with D and trimming inferred from the DNA. The sample carries 160,000 or so clones, about 85% recorded once. About this clone itself: Its antigen is not identified. Distinct nucleotide sequences in the sample also encode this CDR3.

This TCR came from a middle-aged man in good health and CMV-seropositive. The source material was PBMCs. The V and J genes are TRBV5-1 and TRBJ2-1; no clear D. CDR3 amino acids: CASSLLDNEQFF. The CDR3 DNA reads TGCGCCAGCAGCTTACTGGACAATGAGCAGTTCTTC.